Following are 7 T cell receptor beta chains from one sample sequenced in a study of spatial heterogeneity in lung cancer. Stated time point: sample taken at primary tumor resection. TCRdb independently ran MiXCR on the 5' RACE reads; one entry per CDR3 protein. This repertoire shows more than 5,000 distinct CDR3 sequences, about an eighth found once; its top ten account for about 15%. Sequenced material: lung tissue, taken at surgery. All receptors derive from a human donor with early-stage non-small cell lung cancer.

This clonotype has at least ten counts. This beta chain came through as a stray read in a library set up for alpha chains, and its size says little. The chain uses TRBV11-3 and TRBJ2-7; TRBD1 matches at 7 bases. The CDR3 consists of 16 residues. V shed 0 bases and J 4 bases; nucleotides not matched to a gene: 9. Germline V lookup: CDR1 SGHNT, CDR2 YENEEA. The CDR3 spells CASSLDPAGGGYEQYF. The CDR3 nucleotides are TGTGCCAGCAGCTTAGATCCCGCAGGGGGTGGATACGAGCAGTACTTC.

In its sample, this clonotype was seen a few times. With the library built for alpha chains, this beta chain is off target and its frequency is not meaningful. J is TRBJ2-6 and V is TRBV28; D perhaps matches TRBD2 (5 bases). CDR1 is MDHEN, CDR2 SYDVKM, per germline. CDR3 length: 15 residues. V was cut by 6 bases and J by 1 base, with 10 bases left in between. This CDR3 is CASSRTSSGANVLTF. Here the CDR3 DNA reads TGTGCCAGCAGCCGGACTTCATCTGGGGCCAACGTCCTGACTTTC.

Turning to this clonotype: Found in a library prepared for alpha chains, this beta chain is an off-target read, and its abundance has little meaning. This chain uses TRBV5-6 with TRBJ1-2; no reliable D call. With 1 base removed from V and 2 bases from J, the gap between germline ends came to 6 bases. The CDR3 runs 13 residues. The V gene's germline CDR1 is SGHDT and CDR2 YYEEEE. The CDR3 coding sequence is TGTGCCAGCAGCTTGACGGTCAACTATGGCTACACCTTC. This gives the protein CASSLTVNYGYTF.

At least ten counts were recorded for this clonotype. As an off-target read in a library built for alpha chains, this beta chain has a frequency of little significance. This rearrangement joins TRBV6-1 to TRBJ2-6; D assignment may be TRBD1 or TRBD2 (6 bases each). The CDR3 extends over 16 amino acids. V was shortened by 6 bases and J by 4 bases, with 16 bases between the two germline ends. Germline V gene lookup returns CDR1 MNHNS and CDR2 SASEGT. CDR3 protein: CASRFEGGTGANVLTF. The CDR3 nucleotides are TGTGCCAGCAGATTTGAAGGGGGGACCGGGGCCAACGTCCTGACTTTC.

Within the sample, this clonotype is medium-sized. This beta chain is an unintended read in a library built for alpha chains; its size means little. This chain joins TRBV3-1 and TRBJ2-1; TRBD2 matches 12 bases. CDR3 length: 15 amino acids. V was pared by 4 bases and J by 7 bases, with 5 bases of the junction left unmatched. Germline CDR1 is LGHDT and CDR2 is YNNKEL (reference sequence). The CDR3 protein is CASSRLAGGPNEQFF. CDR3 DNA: TGTGCCAGCAGCCGTCTAGCGGGAGGGCCAAATGAGCAGTTCTTC.

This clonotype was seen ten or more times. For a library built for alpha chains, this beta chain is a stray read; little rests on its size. CDR3 sequence reads: CSARALAGGPYNEQFF. CDR3 nucleotide sequence: TGCAGTGCTAGAGCCCTAGCGGGAGGGCCCTACAATGAGCAGTTCTTC. The chain uses TRBV20-1 and TRBJ2-1; the match to TRBD2 covers 12 bases. This CDR3 is 16 amino acids long. With V trimmed by 1 base and J by 2 bases, 3 bases remained unmatched. In germline, CDR1 is DFQATT, CDR2 SNEGSKA (reference sequence).

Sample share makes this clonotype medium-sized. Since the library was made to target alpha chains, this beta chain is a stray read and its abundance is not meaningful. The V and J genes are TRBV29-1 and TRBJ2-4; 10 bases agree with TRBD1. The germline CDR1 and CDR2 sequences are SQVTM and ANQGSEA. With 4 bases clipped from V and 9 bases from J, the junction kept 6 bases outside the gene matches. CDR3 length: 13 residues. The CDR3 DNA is TGCAGCGTTGGAGGGACAGGGGTTACCATTCAGTACTTC. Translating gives CSVGGTGVTIQYF.